This is a list of T cell receptor beta chains from one sample in a study of blood T cell repertoires in COVID-19. Generated by immunoSEQ multiplex PCR, the TCRdb table keeps only in-frame clones and is missing some. Altogether about 350,000 clones are present, roughly 90% being singletons, with the ten largest covering roughly 3.9%. What was sequenced was peripheral blood. These receptor sequences come from an older woman with COVID-19, enrolled during active disease. Both conserved end residues are part of each CDR3. Each record gives: clone size, D gene, J gene, V gene, CDR3 DNA, CDR3 protein. The D gene is left open where the match is weak. Expanded clones are given a class, and other clones once, few, many or no size at all.

NA	NA	TRBJ2-5	TRBV2	TGTGCCAGCAGTGACAGGCTTGGCTCGCAAGAGACCCAGTACTTC	CASSDRLGSQETQYF
NA	TRBD1	TRBJ1-5	TRBV3-1/TRBV3-2	TGTGCCAGCAGCTTCCGACAGGGGCGGAATCAGCCCCAGCATTTT	CASSFRQGRNQPQHF
NA	NA	TRBJ1-6	TRBV5-1	TGCGCCAGCAGCTTGGTTCAGGGCTCCTATAATTCACCCCTCCACTTT	CASSLVQGSYNSPLHF
NA	TRBD1	TRBJ2-5	TRBV6-6	TGTGCCAGCACCGACCCGGACAGGGGCCGCGTCTCCCAGTACTTC	CASTDPDRGRVSQYF
NA	NA	TRBJ1-1	TRBV20-1	TGCAGTGCTCCCGACAAGACTGAAGCTTTCTTT	CSAPDKTEAFF
once	TRBD2	TRBJ2-1	TRBV2	TGTGCCAGCAGACCAGCGGGGGCCCCAATTCTCGGGCAGTTCTTC	CASRPAGAPILGQFF
NA	NA	TRBJ2-3	TRBV20-1	TGCAGTGCTAGTAGGGGGGGAGCGGGCACAGATACGCAGTATTTT	CSASRGGAGTDTQYF
NA	NA	TRBJ1-6	TRBV10-2	TGCGCCAGCAGTGAGGACGGACTCAATTCACCCCTCCACTTT	CASSEDGLNSPLHF
once	NA	TRBJ2-7	TRBV4-1	TGCGCCAGCAGCCAAATGACAGCAAGCTCCTACGAGCAGTACTTC	CASSQMTASSYEQYF
NA	NA	TRBJ1-5	TRBV28	TGTGCCAGCAGAGGGAGGGGTCAGCCCCAGCATTTT	CASRGRGQPQHF
NA	TRBD2	TRBJ2-3	TRBV15	TGTGCCACCAGCAGAGAGCGCGGGGGACTAGCGGGGGGGACCACCCCGGGTACGCAGTATTTT	CATSRERGGLAGGTTPGTQYF
NA	NA	TRBJ1-4	TRBV27	TGTGCCAGCAGTCCCGGTAATGAAAAACTGTTTTTT	CASSPGNEKLFF
NA	NA	TRBJ1-5	TRBV6-5	TGTGCCAGCAGTTCCGGGACATTAAATCAGCCCCAGCATTTT	CASSSGTLNQPQHF
NA	NA	TRBJ1-2	TRBV19	TGTGCCAGTTCGCTCGGGGTAGCTCCCTCCTATGGCTACACCTTC	CASSLGVAPSYGYTF
NA	TRBD2	TRBJ2-7	TRBV30	TGTGCCTGGAGGCTAGCGGGGGGGATCGAGCAGTACTTC	CAWRLAGGIEQYF
NA	TRBD2	TRBJ2-3	TRBV25-1	TGTGCCAGCAGTGTTCACGCGGGGGGCACAGATACGCAGTATTTT	CASSVHAGGTDTQYF
few	TRBD1	TRBJ1-4	TRBV5-1	TGCGCCAGCAGCTTACAGGGGGCCGGTGAAAAACTGTTTTTT	CASSLQGAGEKLFF
NA	NA	TRBJ2-2	TRBV9	TGTGCCAGCAGCGCGACCCCCGGAGGCGGGGAGCTGTTTTTT	CASSATPGGGELFF
NA	TRBD1	TRBJ1-2	TRBV7-2	TGTGCCAGCAGAACTAGTCCTGGGACAGGGGACTATGGCTACACCTTC	CASRTSPGTGDYGYTF
NA	NA	TRBJ1-2	TRBV7-9	TGTGCCAGCAGCTTGGGGAGGGCCTATGGCTACACCTTC	CASSLGRAYGYTF
once	TRBD1	TRBJ1-1	TRBV19	TGTGCCAGTAGTATGTACAGGGGGAGCACTGAAGCTTTCTTT	CASSMYRGSTEAFF
once	TRBD1	TRBJ1-6	TRBV2	TGTGCCAGCAGGGCGGGACAGGGGGGATATTCACCCCTCCACTTT	CASRAGQGGYSPLHF
once	TRBD1	TRBJ1-1	TRBV7-9	TGTGCCAGCAGCCGCCGGGGGACAGGGGGGACTGAAGCTTTCTTT	CASSRRGTGGTEAFF
NA	TRBD1	TRBJ1-2	TRBV28	TGTGCCAGCAGTCTCTCTGGACAGGCATTTAACTATGGCTACACCTTC	CASSLSGQAFNYGYTF
once	NA	TRBJ1-6	TRBV7-2	TGTGCCAGCACCCCACGCCAGGATTCCTATAATTCACCCCTCCACTTT	CASTPRQDSYNSPLHF
NA	NA	TRBJ1-1	TRBV24-1	TGTGCCACCGCGGAGACAGGCGACACTGAAGCTTTCTTT	CATAETGDTEAFF
NA	TRBD1	TRBJ1-2	TRBV25-1	TGTGCCAGCAAATCAGGGGGAGGTTATGGCTACACCTTC	CASKSGGGYGYTF
NA	TRBD1	TRBJ2-2	TRBV7-7	TGTGCCAGCAGCTTAGGGACCCGGGACAGGGTTATGACCGGGGAGCTGTTTTTT	CASSLGTRDRVMTGELFF
NA	NA	TRBJ1-2	TRBV9	TGTGCCAGCAACACAGGCTATGGCTACACCTTC	CASNTGYGYTF
NA	TRBD1	TRBJ1-2	TRBV5-6	TGTGCCAGCAGCTTGGGAGGACAGGGGGCAAGTGGCTACACCTTC	CASSLGGQGASGYTF
NA	TRBD2	TRBJ2-3	TRBV9	TGTGCCAGCAGCGTAGAATCGGGGGGTAGCACAGATACGCAGTATTTT	CASSVESGGSTDTQYF
NA	NA	TRBJ1-1	TRBV19	TGTGCCACCCGCCCGATAAGAGGTCAAGACACTGAAGCTTTCTTT	CATRPIRGQDTEAFF
NA	NA	TRBJ1-1	TRBV29-1	TGCAGCTCGTCGGGGACTAGGACTGAAGCTTTCTTT	CSSSGTRTEAFF
NA	TRBD2	TRBJ2-3	TRBV3-1/TRBV3-2	TGTGCCAGCAGCCCCCGGGGGTTAGCGGGGGGAAACACAGATACGCAGTATTTT	CASSPRGLAGGNTDTQYF
once	NA	TRBJ1-6	TRBV7-6	TGTGCCAGCAGCTTAGGCGGAAATTCACCCCTCCACTTT	CASSLGGNSPLHF